This T cell receptor (beta chain) was obtained from a study of T cell responses to AZD1222 COVID-19 vaccine (dated by TCRdb to the early 2020s). Context from the whole study: A total of 233 trial participants underwent TCR sequencing, of whom 207 received two doses of AZD1222 and 26 received two doses of the MenACWY control vaccine. Trial participants were enrolled by age into 18-55, 56-69 and 70-plus year subgroups, with roughly 150, 30 and 60 TCR-sequenced participants respectively. What the research found in general, with its limitations: Epitopes outside the regions mutated in the B.1.351 and B.1.1.7 variants were reportedly recognized by nearly half of the unique spike-specific TCRs. Most participants were white British and females outnumbered males, and the authors suggested that clonal diversity may have been underestimated. Because no samples from the day 14 peak response were available, repertoires could be characterized only after the peak T cell response. In the small 56-69-year group, the increase in depth fell short of significance, most likely because of low power. Conclusions about previously exposed vaccinees are limited, since just five to seven AZD1222 recipients were seropositive for SARS-CoV-2 at baseline. CD4 TCRs associated with the vaccine covered the entire spike protein, and the dominant responses were in regions 160-218 and 743-854. Spike-specific TCR breadth and depth rose significantly after two AZD1222 doses compared with day 0 and with MenACWY recipients.

The germline V gene specifies SNHLY as CDR1 and FYNNEI as CDR2. Deletion took 6 bases off V and 5 bases off J, with a span of 9 bases between the germline ends. From cysteine to phenylalanine, the CDR3 is 12 amino acids long. The entry retains the CDR3 DNA only, 36 bases that are in frame from base 1. In the paper's terms, the time point label means: about 28 days (+/-7) after the second vaccine dose. The intended sense of this specimen's treatment or condition label: meningococcal conjugate vaccine given as trial control. Vaccinee samples were obtained from the UK trials COV001 and COV002, which included a single-blind randomized controlled phase 2/3 trial of AZD1222 (ChAdOx1 nCoV-19) in healthy adults. For TCRbeta chain sequencing, PBMC samples were collected from trial participants at day 0 and at day 28 after the second dose. In regard to this clone: Its antigen is not yet known. The record has no base qualities; no much larger clone is one base away.

The CDR3 regions of human TCRbeta chains were subjected to immunosequencing. The original pipeline was this. TCRs in the repertoires were compared against a reference library of SARS-CoV-2-specific TCRs that had been generated with the MIRA antigen-specificity platform. Breadth was defined as the fraction of unique TCRs that were SARS-CoV-2-associated, and depth was defined as the fraction of total T cells that were SARS-CoV-2-associated. Using the MIRA data, every spike-specific TCR was mapped to the spike region that the TCR reacted to and assigned to either a CD4 or a CD8 class. Log10-transformed breadth and depth values were compared by one-way ANOVA with Sidak's multiple comparisons tests. TCRdb limited this immuneACCESS table to in-frame rearrangements with V and J called. A share of clones is missing; checked studies link under half to unresolved V genes, and the rest is unexplained. Clone size and the V and J calls come from that table; the DNA yielded D and trimming. This sample holds 95,000 to 110,000 clones; about 89% were observed only once. 3.3% of the sample comes from the top ten.

The material sequenced was peripheral blood, taken 28 days after the second dose of the MenACWY control vaccine. The source is an adult who received the MenACWY meningococcal vaccine as a control. The chain was built from TRBV2 and TRBJ2-3; a tentative D match to TRBD2 spans 5 bases. The DNA sequence is TGTGCCAGCAGCCTAGCCGTAGATACGCAGTATTTT. This codes for CASSLAVDTQYF.